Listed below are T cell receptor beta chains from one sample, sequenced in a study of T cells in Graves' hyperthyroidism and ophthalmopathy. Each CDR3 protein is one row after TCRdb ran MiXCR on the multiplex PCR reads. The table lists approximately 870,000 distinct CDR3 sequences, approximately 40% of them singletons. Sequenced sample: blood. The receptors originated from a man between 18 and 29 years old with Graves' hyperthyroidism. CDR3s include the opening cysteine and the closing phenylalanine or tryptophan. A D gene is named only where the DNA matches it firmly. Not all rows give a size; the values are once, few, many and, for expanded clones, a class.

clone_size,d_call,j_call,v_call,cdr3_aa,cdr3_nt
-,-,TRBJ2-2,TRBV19,CASSISSAITAGELFF,TGTGCCAGTAGTATAAGTTCGGCTATTACGGCCGGGGAGCTGTTTTTT
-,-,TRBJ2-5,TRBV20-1,CSALRGGGPETQYF,TGCAGTGCTCTAAGGGGAGGCGGCCCAGAGACCCAGTACTTC
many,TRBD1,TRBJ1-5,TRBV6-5,CASRITGVSNQPQHF,TGTGCCAGCAGGATCACAGGGGTTAGCAATCAGCCCCAGCATTTT
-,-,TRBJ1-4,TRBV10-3,CAGSPRTGAEEKLFF,TGTGCCGGCAGTCCCCGGACGGGGGCGGAGGAAAAACTGTTTTTT
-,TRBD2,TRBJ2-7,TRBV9,CASSSRTERELYEQYF,TGTGCCAGCAGTTCTCGTACTGAGCGGGAGTTATACGAGCAGTACTTC
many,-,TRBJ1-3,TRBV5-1,CASSQGTSGNTIYF,TGTGCTAGCAGCCAGGGGACCTCTGGAAACACCATATATTTT
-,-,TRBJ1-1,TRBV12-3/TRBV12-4,CASSLAGLVPTTEAFF,TGTGCCAGCAGTTTGGCAGGGCTTGTCCCTACCACTGAAGCTTTCTTT
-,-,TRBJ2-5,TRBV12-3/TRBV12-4,CASSIRLGGETQYF,TGTGCCAGCAGTATTAGACTAGGGGGTGAGACCCAGTACTTC
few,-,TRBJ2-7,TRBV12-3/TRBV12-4,CASSSMGLLYF,TGTGCCAGCAGTTCGATGGGACTTCTTTACTTC
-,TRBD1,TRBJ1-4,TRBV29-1,CSVARDREKLFF,TGCAGCGTCGCCCGGGACAGAGAAAAACTGTTTTTT
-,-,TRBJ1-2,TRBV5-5,CASSLRTGATMGYTF,TGTGCCAGCAGCTTGAGGACGGGAGCTACTATGGGCTACACCTTC
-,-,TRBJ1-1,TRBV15,CATSPQDSYTEAFF,TGTGCCACCAGCCCCCAGGACAGTTACACTGAAGCTTTCTTT
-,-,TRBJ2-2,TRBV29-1,CSVDGDSGELFF,TGCAGCGTTGATGGGGACTCTGGGGAGCTGTTTTTT
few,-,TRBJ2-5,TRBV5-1,CASSFGPGIEETQYF,TGCGCCAGCAGCTTCGGGCCCGGGATTGAAGAGACCCAGTACTTC
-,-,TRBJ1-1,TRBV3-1,CASSQIPGTEAFF,TGTGCCAGCAGCCAAATACCGGGCACTGAAGCTTTCTTT
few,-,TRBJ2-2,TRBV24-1,CATSDLPRSLTGRTGELFF,TGTGCCACCAGTGATTTGCCCCGTTCTTTGACAGGGAGGACCGGGGAGCTGTTTTTT
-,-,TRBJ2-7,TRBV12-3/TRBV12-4,CASSLFAASYEQYF,TGTGCCAGCAGTTTATTTGCGGCCTCCTACGAGCAGTACTTC
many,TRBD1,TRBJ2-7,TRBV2,CASNGDSSYEQYF,TGTGCCAGCAACGGGGACAGCTCCTACGAGCAGTACTTC
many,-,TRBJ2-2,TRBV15,CATSRDRQPVTGELFF,TGTGCCACCAGCAGGGACAGACAGCCAGTCACCGGGGAGCTGTTTTTT
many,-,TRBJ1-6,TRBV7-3,CASSPQENSPLHF,TGTGCCAGCAGTCCCCAGGAAAATTCACCCCTCCACTTT
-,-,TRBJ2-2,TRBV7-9,CASSHPGAGELFF,TGTGCCAGCAGCCATCCCGGCGCCGGGGAGCTGTTTTTT
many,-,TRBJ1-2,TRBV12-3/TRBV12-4,CASSLTLGQLLGYTF,TGTGCCAGCAGTTTGACCCTGGGGCAGCTCCTTGGCTACACCTTC
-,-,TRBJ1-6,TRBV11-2,CASSLGRHGTYNSPLHF,TGTGCCAGCAGCTTAGGTAGACACGGAACCTATAATTCACCCCTCCACTTT
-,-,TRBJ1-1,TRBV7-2,CASSPGRGVVNTEAFF,TGTGCCAGCAGCCCCGGACGGGGGGTCGTGAACACTGAAGCTTTCTTT
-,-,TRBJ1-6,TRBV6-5,CASSTDRNSPLHF,TGTGCCAGCAGTACCGACAGGAATTCACCCCTCCACTTT
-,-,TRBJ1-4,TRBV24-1,CATSFDEKLFF,TGTGCCACCAGTTTTGATGAAAAACTGTTTTTT
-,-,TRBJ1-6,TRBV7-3,CASSFGLLGNSPLHF,TGTGCCAGCAGTTTTGGCCTGCTTGGGAATTCACCCCTCCACTTT